These 10 T cell receptor beta chains originate from one sample sequenced in a study of CD8 T cells in ankylosing spondylitis (dated by TCRdb to about 2017). The antigens of these receptors remain unknown. Results the study describes overall, beyond this receptor: A TCR beta motif of seven or eight highly homologous amino acid variants appeared characteristic of blood from ankylosing spondylitis patients.

The method behind the library was 5' RACE. Sequencing was performed on an Illumina HiSeq 2500. TCRdb redid the processing of the public reads, applying fastp at Q25 and MiXCR, and retained in-frame beta chains. Every distinct CDR3 protein forms one entry, paired with its most common genes and DNA. The sample includes over 600,000 distinct CDR3 sequences, with around a fifth observed a single time. The biggest ten clones account for 15% to 20% of the sample. Sequencing was carried out using blood, either unsorted or a sorted T cell fraction (not recorded which). These receptors all come from a male donor with ankylosing spondylitis.

The chain combines TRBV5-1 with TRBJ2-3; 8 positions match TRBD2. Per germline, CDR1 SGHRS and CDR2 YFSETQ. Trimming removed 4 bases from V and 4 bases from J; junction bases left unmatched: 8. This CDR3 is built from 15 residues. The CDR3: CASSLVAAGADTQYF. The CDR3 DNA is TGCGCCAGCAGCCTCGTGGCAGCGGGAGCAGATACGCAGTATTTT. Filled out from reference TRBV5-1 and TRBJ2-3, the complete variable domain reads KAGVTQTPRYLIKTRGQQVTLSCSPISGHRSVSWYQQTPGQGLQFLFEYFSETQRNKGNFPGRFSGRQFSNSRSEMNVSTLELGDSALYLCASSLVAAGADTQYFGPGTRLTVL.

This clonotype was recorded only once. The V call is TRBV30, the J call TRBJ2-3; D not certain. This CDR3 has 12 residues. Trimming stripped 5 bases from V and 2 bases from J, with 8 bases between. Germline V gene sequence: CDR1 GTSNPN, CDR2 SVGIG (reference sequence). This CDR3 reads CAWGLDTDTQYF. CDR3 DNA: TGTGCCTGGGGTCTCGACACAGATACGCAGTATTTT.

The CDR3: CSARDDEGTGTEAFF. CDR3 sequence (DNA): TGCAGTGCTAGAGATGATGAGGGAACGGGGACTGAAGCTTTCTTT. This sequence joins TRBV20-1 and TRBJ1-1; unclear D gene. Germline V lookup: CDR1 DFQATT, CDR2 SNEGSKA (reference sequence). Trimming removed 0 bases from V and 5 bases from J, with 16 bases in between. The CDR3 is 15 amino acids.

The chain links TRBV12-3 or TRBV12-4 to TRBJ2-1, with 14 nucleotides matching TRBD2. This CDR3 is built from 18 residues. Trimming took 4 bases from V and 10 from J; bases not matched to a gene: 15. CDR3 coding DNA: TGTGCCAGCAGTTCCCTGGGACTAGCGGGAGAGGGTGACTACGAGCAGTTCTTC. It is translated as CASSSLGLAGEGDYEQFF.

The chain carries TRBV7-2 and TRBJ2-5, with 7 bases lining up with TRBD2. CDR3 length: 15 amino acids. V gave up 4 bases and J gave up 5 bases; unmatched junction bases: 10. Germline V gives CDR1 SGHTA, CDR2 FQGNSA. This CDR3 is CASSSGRGMGETQYF. CDR3 nucleotide sequence: TGTGCCAGCAGCTCTGGGCGGGGGATGGGGGAGACCCAGTACTTC.

This clonotype was detected only a few times. The rearrangement links TRBV20-1 to TRBJ1-1; 10 nucleotides align to TRBD1. Germline V gene data show CDR1 as DFQATT and CDR2 as SNEGSKA (reference sequence). The CDR3 contains 14 residues. The junction had 4 bases not matched to a gene; V was cut back by 2 bases and J by 4 bases. The CDR3 sequence: CSARTGTGATEAFF. CDR3 sequence (DNA): TGCAGTGCTAGAACCGGGACAGGGGCCACTGAAGCTTTCTTT.

The chain links TRBV4-1 to TRBJ1-2; 10 bases map to TRBD1. V lost 4 bases, J lost 7 bases, and 6 bases stayed unmatched. The germline V gene encodes CDR1 MGHRA and CDR2 YSYEKL. The CDR3 loop spans 14 amino acids. This CDR3 reads CASSPSGTGAGYTF. CDR3 DNA sequence: TGCGCCAGCAGCCCGAGCGGGACAGGGGCTGGCTACACCTTC.

The V call is TRBV12-3 or TRBV12-4, the J call TRBJ2-7, with TRBD1 matching over 8 bases. This CDR3 comprises 14 residues. With 3 bases clipped from V and 6 bases from J, the junction kept 7 bases outside the gene matches. The CDR3 DNA reads as TGTGCCAGCAGTTTTGTCGGACAGGGAAGCGAGCAGTACTTC. Translated: CASSFVGQGSEQYF.

V usage is TRBV5-1 and J usage is TRBJ2-3; tentative D call: TRBD1 (6 bases). CDR3 size: 14 residues. The germline V gene encodes CDR1 SGHRS and CDR2 YFSETQ. The V gene lost 1 base and the J gene lost 4 bases, with 10 bases spanning the gap. CDR3 nucleotide sequence: TGCGCCAGCAGCTTGACAGGGTTCCCAGATACGCAGTATTTT. Its protein product is CASSLTGFPDTQYF.

This sequence joins TRBV6-1 and TRBJ2-3; 7 bases line up with TRBD1. This CDR3 region has 14 residues. CDR1 and CDR2 (germline): MNHNS, SASEGT. V lost 7 bases to trimming and J lost 4 bases; unmatched junction nucleotides: 8. CDR3 DNA sequence: TGTGCCAGCACCCTACAGGGGAATGCAGATACGCAGTATTTT. It is translated as CASTLQGNADTQYF.